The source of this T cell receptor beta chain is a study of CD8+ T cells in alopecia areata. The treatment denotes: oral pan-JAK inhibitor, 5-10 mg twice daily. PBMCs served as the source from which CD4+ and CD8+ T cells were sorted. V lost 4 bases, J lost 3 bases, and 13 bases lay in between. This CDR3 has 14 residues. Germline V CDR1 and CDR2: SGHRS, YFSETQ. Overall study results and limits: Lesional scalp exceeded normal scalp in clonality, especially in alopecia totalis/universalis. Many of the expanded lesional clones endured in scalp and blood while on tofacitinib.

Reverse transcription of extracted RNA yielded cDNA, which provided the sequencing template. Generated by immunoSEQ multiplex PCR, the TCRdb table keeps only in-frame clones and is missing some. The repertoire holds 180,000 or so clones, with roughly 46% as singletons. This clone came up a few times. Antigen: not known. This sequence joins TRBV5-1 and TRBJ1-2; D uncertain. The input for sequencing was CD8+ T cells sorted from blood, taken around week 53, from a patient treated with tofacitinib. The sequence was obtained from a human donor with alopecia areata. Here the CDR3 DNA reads TGCGCCAGCAGCGCATTGATTGGGGACTATGGCTACACCTTC. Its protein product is CASSALIGDYGYTF. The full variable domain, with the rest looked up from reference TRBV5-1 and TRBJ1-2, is KAGVTQTPRYLIKTRGQQVTLSCSPISGHRSVSWYQQTPGQGLQFLFEYFSETQRNKGNFPGRFSGRQFSNSRSEMNVSTLELGDSALYLCASSALIGDYGYTFGSGTRLTVV.